The 27 T cell receptor beta chains in this list originate from one sample, sequenced in a study of T cell repertoires in cytomegalovirus infection. These receptors' targets are unknown. In TCRdb, the reads were re-called with MiXCR into one record per CDR3 protein. The sample includes about 570,000 distinct CDR3 sequences, around two fifths of them seen just once. The sample consisted of cultured PBMCs, taken from culture after CMV antigen stimulation. All receptors come from a human donor in good health (CMV status not recorded). Some clones in this sample may be carry-over from other donors' samples.

This clonotype has just a few counts. CDR3 sequence reads: CASSHRDRIYEQYF. The CDR3 region has the DNA TGTGCCAGCAGCCACCGGGACAGGATCTACGAGCAGTACTTC. The J gene is TRBJ2-7, the V gene TRBV7-4; 8 nucleotides line up with TRBD1. This CDR3 comprises 14 residues. Germline V gene sequence: CDR1 SGHVT, CDR2 SQSDAQ. Losses at the gene ends were 5 bases for V and 3 bases for J; bases not matched to a gene: 6.

The chain is built from TRBV19 and TRBJ1-1; tentatively, D is TRBD1 (6 bases). Trimming took 5 bases from V and 1 from J, leaving 11 bases between them. The CDR3 is 14 amino acids. Germline CDR1 is LNHDA and CDR2 is SQIVND (reference sequence). CDR3 nucleotide sequence: TGTGCCAGTAGTCTGCCGGGGGCGAACACTGAAGCTTTCTTT. Its protein product is CASSLPGANTEAFF. Using reference TRBV19 and TRBJ1-1 for the parts outside the CDR3, the full variable domain is DGGITQSPKYLFRKEGQNVTLSCEQNLNHDAMYWYRQDPGQGLRLIYYSQIVNDFQKGDIAEGYSVSREKKESFPLTVTSAQKNPTAFYLCASSLPGANTEAFFGQGTRLTVV.

This clonotype was seen more than once but under ten times. For the CDR3, the DNA is TGTGCCAGCAGCTCCCTCACCTACAGGGGCGGGGGGGCCCCAGATACGCAGTATTTT. Protein product: CASSSLTYRGGGAPDTQYF. The chain uses TRBV7-2 and TRBJ2-3; 9 bases map to TRBD2. The CDR3 is made up of 19 amino acids. V shed 4 bases, J shed 4 bases, and the junction held 18 bases outside the gene matches. CDR1 is SGHTA and CDR2 is FQGNSA in the germline V gene. The variable domain in full, with the rest retrieved from reference TRBV7-2 and TRBJ2-3, is GAGVSQSPSNKVTEKGKDVELRCDPISGHTALYWYRQSLGQGLEFLIYFQGNSAPDKSGLPSDRFSAERTGGSVSTLTIQRTQQEDSAVYLCASSSLTYRGGGAPDTQYFGPGTRLTVL.

The V call is TRBV7-2, the J call TRBJ2-7; D tentatively fits TRBD1 or TRBD2 (5 bases each). The CDR3 contains 14 residues. Deletions cut 1 base from V and 4 bases from J, with 11 bases between. Germline V CDR1 and CDR2: SGHTA, FQGNSA. The CDR3 DNA is TGTGCCAGCAGCTTAGAGGGGACCCTTTACGAGCAGTACTTC. Translation: CASSLEGTLYEQYF.

The chain employs TRBV5-6 and TRBJ2-2, with D maybe TRBD1 (5 bases). V lost 0 bases, J lost 6 bases, and 15 bases lay in between. The CDR3 has 16 residues. Germline loops: CDR1 SGHDT, CDR2 YYEEEE. CDR3 nucleotide sequence: TGTGCCAGCAGCTTGGTCAGGGCGAATCTAGCCGGGGAGCTGTTTTTT. The encoded protein is CASSLVRANLAGELFF.

V usage is TRBV4-1 and J usage is TRBJ2-1; D is unresolved. Per the germline V gene, CDR1 is MGHRA and CDR2 is YSYEKL. The CDR3 has 13 residues. Trimming shortened V by 2 bases and J by 7 bases, and 9 bases separated the two germline ends. As DNA, the CDR3 is TGCGCCAGCAGCCAATTAGCAAGAAATGAGCAGTTCTTC. Translation: CASSQLARNEQFF.

This clonotype has just a few counts. The rearrangement links TRBV7-2 to TRBJ2-1; 7 nucleotides line up with TRBD2. In germline, CDR1 is SGHTA, CDR2 FQGNSA. This CDR3 is 15 amino acids long. Trimming cost V 0 bases and J 8 bases; bases outside gene matches: 7. The CDR3 nucleotides are TGTGCCAGCAGCTTAGCGGGAGGGGCCCTCTATGAGCAGTTCTTC. As protein: CASSLAGGALYEQFF.

V usage is TRBV7-2 and J usage is TRBJ2-3; 10 bases agree with TRBD2. The V and J ends lost 6 bases and 3 bases, in that order; junction bases with no gene match: 6. This CDR3 is built from 15 residues. Germline values: CDR1 SGHTA, CDR2 FQGNSA. CDR3 coding DNA: TGTGCCAGCAGACTAGCGGGAATCGGAACAGATACGCAGTATTTT. It codes for CASRLAGIGTDTQYF.

In DNA, the CDR3 is TGTGCCAGCAGCTTGCAGGGCCCCTACAATGAGCAGTTCTTC. This gives the protein CASSLQGPYNEQFF. The rearrangement joins TRBV7-2 to TRBJ2-1; TRBD1 is a possible D gene (5 bases). Trimming pared 3 bases from V and 2 bases from J, leaving 8 bases between. Germline CDR1 and CDR2: SGHTA and FQGNSA. The CDR3 has 14 amino acids.

CDR3 protein: CSVEQGQETQYF. Written as DNA, the CDR3 is TGCAGCGTTGAACAGGGTCAAGAGACCCAGTACTTC. The V gene is TRBV29-1, the J gene TRBJ2-5, with a weak D call TRBD1 (5 bases). The CDR3 consists of 12 residues. Per germline, CDR1 SQVTM and CDR2 ANQGSEA. V lost 2 bases to trimming and J lost 2 bases, with 6 bases between them.

A few counts support this clonotype. CDR3 coding DNA: TGTGCCAGCAGCCAACGGGGGGGCCGTAGCGAGCAGTTCTTC. Protein product: CASSQRGGRSEQFF. This chain links TRBV7-2 with TRBJ2-1; 8 bases are a match to TRBD2. With 5 bases clipped from V and 10 bases from J, the junction kept 10 bases outside the gene matches. CDR1 SGHTA and CDR2 FQGNSA come from the germline V gene. This CDR3 spans 14 amino acids.

The sample holds a few counts of this clonotype. CDR3 loop: CASSQDERQGAAFF. The CDR3 coding sequence is TGCGCCAGCAGCCAAGATGAAAGACAGGGGGCGGCTTTCTTT. The rearrangement links TRBV4-1 to TRBJ1-1; 10 bases line up with TRBD1. Germline lookup yields CDR1 MGHRA and CDR2 YSYEKL. The CDR3 consists of 14 residues. J gave up 11 bases and V 0 bases, and 6 bases lay outside the gene matches.

The table lists this clonotype with a few counts. The V and J genes are TRBV5-4 and TRBJ1-6; D ambiguous. Germline lookup yields CDR1 SGHNT and CDR2 YYREEE (reference sequence). V dropped 0 bases and J dropped 0 bases, with 10 bases sitting between them. This CDR3 is built from 17 residues. CDR3 region: CASSLDRTSSYNSPLHF. CDR3 DNA: TGTGCCAGCAGCTTGGACCGCACGAGCTCCTATAATTCACCCCTCCACTTT.

This clonotype has just a few counts. The rearrangement joins TRBV7-2 to TRBJ2-2; 11 bases line up with TRBD1. The junction had 5 bases not matched to a gene; V was cut back by 4 bases and J by 7 bases. Germline-derived CDR1 and CDR2 are SGHTA and FQGNSA. This CDR3 is 15 amino acids long. In DNA form, the CDR3 reads TGTGCCAGCAGCTCCCGGGACAGGGGGATCGGGGAGCTGTTTTTT. Protein sequence: CASSSRDRGIGELFF. Filled out from reference TRBV7-2 and TRBJ2-2, the complete variable domain reads GAGVSQSPSNKVTEKGKDVELRCDPISGHTALYWYRQSLGQGLEFLIYFQGNSAPDKSGLPSDRFSAERTGGSVSTLTIQRTQQEDSAVYLCASSSRDRGIGELFFGEGSRLTVL.

The genes are TRBV15 and TRBJ1-4; a possible D gene is TRBD1 (6 bases). CDR1 is LNHNV and CDR2 is YYDKDF in the germline V gene (reference sequence). CDR3 length: 15 residues. V lost 0 bases and J 6 bases, leaving 11 bases between the germline ends. The CDR3 coding sequence is TGTGCCACCAGCAGAGATCCCCGGACAGATGAAAAACTGTTTTTT. Protein: CATSRDPRTDEKLFF.

The chain is built from TRBV29-1 and TRBJ2-2, with 7 bases matching TRBD1. Germline assignment: CDR1 SQVTM and CDR2 ANQGSEA. Germline trimming cut 6 bases from V and 4 bases from J; bases unmatched to any gene: 8. The CDR3 spans 14 residues. In nucleotides, the CDR3 is TGCAGCGTCCAGGGGACAGCACCCACCGGGGAGCTGTTTTTT. Residues: CSVQGTAPTGELFF.

The chain carries TRBV7-9 and TRBJ1-2, with a weak D call TRBD1 (5 bases). V shed 3 bases and J shed 5 bases, with 19 bases lying between them. Germline CDR1 and CDR2: SEHNR and FQNEAQ (reference sequence). The CDR3 consists of 16 residues. The CDR3 nucleotides read TGTGCCAGCAGCTTGGCTGGGGCCCCGGCGCGGTATGGCTACACCTTC. This codes for CASSLAGAPARYGYTF.

This clonotype has just a few counts. Since no conserved phenylalanine or tryptophan closes the CDR3, a read error is the likely cause. The V call is TRBV7-6, the J call TRBJ1-6; D call uncertain. This CDR3 is built from 13 residues. V gave up 5 bases and J gave up 6 bases, with 8 bases separating them. Germline assignment: CDR1 SGHVS and CDR2 FNYEAQ. CDR3 nucleotides: TGTGCCAGCAGCCAGATTGCTAATTCACCCCTCCACCTT. It encodes CASSQIANSPLHL.

This clonotype was counted only a few times. This rearrangement joins TRBV5-5 to TRBJ1-1, with unresolved D. This CDR3 region has 14 residues. V lost 2 bases and J 2 bases, leaving 10 bases between the germline ends. Per germline, CDR1 SGHKS and CDR2 YYEKEE (reference sequence). The CDR3 loop is CASSLPPGNTEAFF. The CDR3 DNA sequence: TGTGCCAGCAGCTTACCTCCGGGTAACACTGAAGCTTTCTTT.

The chain has TRBV27 and TRBJ1-2; 7 positions match TRBD1. The trim removed 5 bases at V and 2 bases at J, leaving 5 bases unmatched. This CDR3 region has 14 residues. Germline V CDR1 and CDR2: MNHEY, SMNVEV (reference sequence). CDR3 DNA sequence: TGTGCCAGCAGTGTGGGACAGCTAAACTATGGCTACACCTTC. It yields the protein CASSVGQLNYGYTF.

The chain couples TRBV7-2 to TRBJ2-5; 8 bases are a match to TRBD2. There are 17 residues in the CDR3. The V gene end was trimmed by 3 bases and the J gene end by 5 bases; junction bases not matched to a gene: 14. Germline values: CDR1 SGHTA, CDR2 FQGNSA. CDR3 sequence (DNA): TGTGCCAGCAGCTTGTCCCCCGGGGGGGGGGCCCGGGAGACCCAGTACTTC. This translates into CASSLSPGGGARETQYF.

This rearrangement joins TRBV7-2 to TRBJ2-1, with TRBD1 identical over 9 bases. V trimming: 4 bases; J trimming: 10 bases; junction bases outside the gene matches: 8. The CDR3 runs 14 residues. The germline V gene has CDR1 SGHTA and CDR2 FQGNSA. For the CDR3, the DNA is TGTGCCAGCAGCTCGGGACAGGGTAGAGACGAGCAGTTCTTC. It codes for CASSSGQGRDEQFF.

J is TRBJ1-1 and V is TRBV27; 9 positions agree with TRBD1. Germline CDR1 and CDR2: MNHEY and SMNVEV (reference sequence). With 6 bases clipped from V and 6 bases from J, the junction kept 5 bases outside the gene matches. This CDR3 has 13 amino acids. CDR3 in amino acids: CASSRTGEAEAFF. CDR3 sequence (DNA): TGTGCCAGCAGCCGGACAGGGGAAGCTGAAGCTTTCTTT.

The chain is built from TRBV7-3 and TRBJ2-1; 9 positions match TRBD1. This CDR3 comprises 17 residues. Trimming cost V 2 bases and J 7 bases; bases outside gene matches: 12. Germline lookup yields CDR1 SGHTA and CDR2 FQGTGA. The CDR3 region has the DNA TGTGCCAGCAGCTTAGGTGCGGGACAGGGCATACGGAATGAGCAGTTCTTC. Translation: CASSLGAGQGIRNEQFF.

J is TRBJ1-2 and V is TRBV19; a possible D gene is TRBD1 (5 bases). Germline V gene lookup returns CDR1 LNHDA and CDR2 SQIVND (reference sequence). The length of the CDR3 is 14 residues. Trimming removed 6 bases at V and 4 bases at J, with 15 bases between. The DNA for the CDR3 is TGTGCCAGTAGGCCACTCCAGGGACCCTATGGCTACACCTTC. As protein: CASRPLQGPYGYTF.

CDR3 bases: TGTGCCAGCAGTCCGAGGTTACTAGCGCGAGCTAGCACAGATACGCAGTATTTT. Translated: CASSPRLLARASTDTQYF. The chain combines TRBV6-1 with TRBJ2-3; 7 bases match TRBD2. V shed 5 bases and J 0 bases; nucleotides not matched to a gene: 14. Germline CDR1 MNHNS, CDR2 SASEGT. There are 18 residues in the CDR3.

A remark on this clonotype: The junction shows a germline mismatch at one end, possibly a read error. The chain links TRBV7-2 to TRBJ2-3; 9 bases line up with TRBD2. The CDR3 loop spans 15 amino acids. The germline V gene encodes CDR1 SGHTA and CDR2 FQGNSA. CDR3 amino acids: CARSLEAGGSDTQYF. CDR3 bases: TGTGCCAGGAGCTTAGAGGCGGGAGGGTCAGATACGCAGTATTTT.